A selection of T cell receptor beta chains follows, all from one sample in a study of early T cells in non-severe SARS-CoV-2 infection. TCRdb fed the 5' RACE reads into MiXCR, producing one record per CDR3 protein. The table records 50,000 to 70,000 distinct CDR3 sequences, about 8.4% of them present only once. The sample comprised whole blood. The receptors stem from an adult who was a healthcare worker with PCR-confirmed SARS-CoV-2 infection or an uninfected control (not recorded which). Each CDR3 is given with its conserved first and last residue. A D gene is named only where the DNA matches it firmly. A clone size is listed for some rows: how often the clone was seen (once, few, many), or a class if it is expanded.

abundance	v_gene	d_gene	j_gene	CDR3nt	CDR3aa
many	TRBV7-9	NA	TRBJ1-6	TGTGCCAGCAGCAGGGACGCAGAGAGGCCCCTCCACTTT	CASSRDAERPLHF
many	TRBV27	NA	TRBJ2-7	TGTGCCAGCAGTTCTCAGGGCAGCTACGAGCAGTACTTC	CASSSQGSYEQYF
NA	TRBV11-2	NA	TRBJ2-7	TGTGCCAGCAGCTTCACAGCCTACGAGCAGTACTTC	CASSFTAYEQYF
many	TRBV20-1	NA	TRBJ2-7	TGCAGTGCAAGATGGGCAGGCGGCCCGGGGGAGCAGTACTTC	CSARWAGGPGEQYF
NA	TRBV28	TRBD2	TRBJ2-3	TGTGCCAGCGCTGTAGCGGGAGGGAGGGATACGCAGTATTTT	CASAVAGGRDTQYF
few	TRBV29-1	NA	TRBJ2-6	TGCAGCGTGGGCGGGCCTGGGGCCAACGTCCTGACTTTC	CSVGGPGANVLTF
few	TRBV7-9	NA	TRBJ1-4	TGTGCCAGCAGCTCGCATGGGGCCAGGGAAAAACTGTTTTTT	CASSSHGAREKLFF
few	TRBV7-9	NA	TRBJ2-1	TGTGCCAGCAGCCACCGGCAGAACCCCTACAATGAGCAGTTCTTC	CASSHRQNPYNEQFF
few	TRBV29-1	NA	TRBJ2-7	TGCAGCGTTGTTGAGGGGGACCCTTTCTCCTACGAGCAGTACTTC	CSVVEGDPFSYEQYF
many	TRBV28	NA	TRBJ2-1	TGTGCCAGCAGTTTCCCCCTCCATGGGGCTCGCAGTTACAATGAGCAGTTCTTC	CASSFPLHGARSYNEQFF
NA	TRBV7-3	NA	TRBJ2-5	TGTGCCAGCAGCTTGGGCAGGGGCGAGACCCAGTACTTC	CASSLGRGETQYF
few	TRBV25-1	NA	TRBJ2-7	TGTGCCAGCAGTCCCCGACTAGAGAGGTACGAGCAGTACTTC	CASSPRLERYEQYF
NA	TRBV2	NA	TRBJ2-3	TGTGCCGGCACAACAGGGAACACAGATACGCAGTATTTT	CAGTTGNTDTQYF
few	TRBV19	NA	TRBJ2-1	TGTGCCAGTACCAACTCCAATGAGCAGTTCTTC	CASTNSNEQFF
many	TRBV9	TRBD1	TRBJ2-3	TGTGCCAGCAGTGAGACAGGGGAAGGAACAGATACGCAGTATTTT	CASSETGEGTDTQYF
few	TRBV5-1	TRBD2	TRBJ2-3	TGCGCCAGCAGCCCGCTAGCGGGAGAGGTTGGAGATACGCAGTATTTT	CASSPLAGEVGDTQYF
few	TRBV6-2/TRBV6-3	NA	TRBJ2-1	TGTGCCGCAAGCGGAAGCTACAATGAGCAGTTCTTC	CAASGSYNEQFF
many	TRBV9	NA	TRBJ2-7	TGTGCCAGCAGCCCAGGGGGGGCAGGGTGGTACGAGCAGTACTTC	CASSPGGAGWYEQYF
few	TRBV7-9	NA	TRBJ2-7	TGTGCCAGCAGCTCCCCCCCTGGGCAGGGCCTGAGGAACGAGCAGTACTTC	CASSSPPGQGLRNEQYF
many	TRBV29-1	TRBD1	TRBJ2-1	TGCAGCGTGAGGGGACAGAGCTCCTACAATGAGCAGTTCTTC	CSVRGQSSYNEQFF
many	TRBV9	NA	TRBJ1-2	TGTGCCAGCAGCCCCCCGATGCGGGGCTACACCTTC	CASSPPMRGYTF
many	TRBV24-1	NA	TRBJ2-1	TGTGCCACCCAAGCGGGCTCCTACAATGAGCAGTTCTTC	CATQAGSYNEQFF
NA	TRBV10-1	NA	TRBJ2-7	TGCGCCAGCAGTGCTCAGGGTGACTTCGCCGAGCAGTACTTC	CASSAQGDFAEQYF
NA	TRBV27	NA	TRBJ2-2	NA	CASSSTRRGANPAGSCFF
few	TRBV7-6	TRBD1	TRBJ1-3	TGTGCCAGCAGCCGTTACAGGGGCTCTGGAAACACCATATATTTT	CASSRYRGSGNTIYF
few	TRBV7-6	NA	TRBJ1-1	TGTGCCAGCAGCTTAGATATCCGGCTGGGCACTGAAGCTTTCTTT	CASSLDIRLGTEAFF
many	TRBV4-2	NA	TRBJ2-1	TGTGCCAGCAGCCAAGATCTCCCCCCCGACGGTGGGGATGAGCAGTTCTTC	CASSQDLPPDGGDEQFF
NA	TRBV18	NA	TRBJ2-5	TGTGCCAGCTCATCTCGGGTCCAAGAGACCCAGTACTTC	CASSSRVQETQYF
many	TRBV9	NA	TRBJ1-5	TGTGCCAGCAGCGTTGAGTCCTATCAGCCCCAGCATTTT	CASSVESYQPQHF
few	TRBV7-9	TRBD2	TRBJ2-5	TGTGCCAGCAGCTTAAGCTGGACTAGCGGGAGGGCCGAAGAGACCCAGTACTTC	CASSLSWTSGRAEETQYF
many	TRBV2	TRBD2	TRBJ2-3	TGTGCCAGCAGTGCTGCCCCCAGCGGGAGCGCAGATACGCAGTATTTT	CASSAAPSGSADTQYF
NA	TRBV3-1	NA	TRBJ1-6	TGTGCCAGCAGCCAAGTCTACGGAACTTCACCCCTCCACTTT	CASSQVYGTSPLHF
few	TRBV27	NA	TRBJ1-5	TGTGCCAGCAGGGAACCGGACAGCATTAGCCATCAGCCCCAGCATTTT	CASREPDSISHQPQHF
many	TRBV7-8	TRBD2	TRBJ2-1	TGTGCCAGCAGCTTAAGGACTAGCGGGTACAATGAGCAGTTCTTC	CASSLRTSGYNEQFF
many	TRBV28	TRBD1	TRBJ2-7	TGTGCCAGCAGAAGGGACAGCTCCTACGAGCAGTACTTC	CASRRDSSYEQYF
many	TRBV20-1	TRBD1	TRBJ1-1	TGCAGTGCTAGAAGGACAGGCGGTTCATGGAACACTGAAGCTTTCTTT	CSARRTGGSWNTEAFF
few	TRBV28	TRBD2	TRBJ2-7	TGTGCCAGCAGTTTCCCAGGCGGGGGGGTCCCGGCAGGGGAGCAGTACTTC	CASSFPGGGVPAGEQYF
many	TRBV7-9	NA	TRBJ2-1	TGTGCCAGCAGCTTAGAAGGGGGGCGCGTTGGACGGCCGTTCTTC	CASSLEGGRVGRPFF
many	TRBV6-1	NA	TRBJ2-7	TGTGCCAGCAGGGCAGGGAGTTTGACCTTCTACGAGCAGTACTTC	CASRAGSLTFYEQYF
many	TRBV2	NA	TRBJ1-1	TGTGCCAGCAGTGTGAGCCGGGCGAACACTGAAGCTTTCTTT	CASSVSRANTEAFF
many	TRBV7-6	NA	TRBJ2-3	TGTGCCAGCAGCCCCCGGGGCCCAGATACGCAGTATTTT	CASSPRGPDTQYF
many	TRBV7-9	NA	TRBJ2-5	TGTGCCAGCAGCTTAGTCTCCCAAGAGACCCAGTACTTC	CASSLVSQETQYF